This entry concerns a single TCR beta chain. Its target is unknown. The 120-subject validation cohort, separate from the 666-subject first cohort, included the donors. The germline V gene has CDR1 SNHLY and CDR2 FYNNEI. V lost 8 bases and J 0 bases, leaving 14 bases between the germline ends. The length of the CDR3 is 15 residues. The sample is drawn from a study of cytomegalovirus exposure and HLA in healthy donors. Study details: It was reported in a later analysis that the 100 to 150 validation repertoires used the same platform as the roughly 700 first-cohort repertoires. Study results and caveats: The study put 150 or so TCR beta chains on its list as cytomegalovirus-associated.

Assay used: immunoSEQ multiplex PCR; TCRdb lists only in-frame clones, some missing. The data contain over 110,000 clones, roughly 81% of them singletons. The TCR sequence derives from a woman in her 30s in good health and CMV-seronegative. Sample: PBMCs. The chain combines TRBV2 with TRBJ1-5; D perhaps matches TRBD1 (5 bases). The CDR3 nucleotides read TGTGCCAGCCGGTGGGGCGTTTATAGCAATCAGCCCCAGCATTTT. Translated: CASRWGVYSNQPQHF.